This T cell receptor beta chain is drawn from a study of blood T cell repertoires in COVID-19. In the study overall: T cells, B-cell-depleted T cells, or PBMCs supplied cDNA or gDNA.

Participants were placed into cohorts based on the clinical history they reported. The count of this clone is one. Profiled with immunoSEQ multiplex PCR; TCRdb holds only in-frame clones, not every one. The data show fewer than 350,000 clones, 70% to 90% seen once. The V and J ends lost 5 bases and 1 base respectively, with 11 bases between them. Germline loops: CDR1 SEHNR, CDR2 FQNEAQ (reference sequence). This CDR3 has 14 amino acids. The TCR originated in a woman in her forties with acute COVID-19. The sequenced sample was PBMCs or T cells enriched from blood (not recorded which). The chain is built from TRBV7-9 and TRBJ2-5, with TRBD2 as a possible D gene (6 bases). This CDR3 is CASSQRTTQETQYF. The DNA of the CDR3 is TGTGCCAGCAGCCAAAGGACTACCCAAGAGACCCAGTACTTC. Using reference TRBV7-9 and TRBJ2-5 for the parts outside the CDR3, the full variable domain is DTGVSQNPRHKITKRGQNVTFRCDPISEHNRLYWYRQTLGQGPEFLTYFQNEAQLEKSRLLSDRFSAERPKGSFSTLEIQRTEQGDSAMYLCASSQRTTQETQYFGPGTRLLVL.